The 3 T cell receptor beta chains in this list originate from one sample, sequenced in a study of blood T cell repertoires in COVID-19. Assay: immunoSEQ multiplex PCR; the TCRdb copy retains only in-frame clones and omits some. The data hold 55,000 to 75,000 clones, with around 84% observed a single time. What was sequenced was peripheral blood. The source of these receptors is a man aged 50-59 years with acute or convalescent COVID-19.

The chain has TRBV5-1 and TRBJ2-1; 11 positions agree with TRBD2. Losses at the gene ends were 2 bases for V and 8 bases for J; bases not matched to a gene: 6. The germline CDR1 and CDR2 sequences are SGHRS and YFSETQ. This CDR3 contains 15 residues. CDR3 DNA sequence: TGCGCCAGCAGCTTTACTAGCGGGAGTCGGGATGAGCAGTTCTTC. It specifies CASSFTSGSRDEQFF.

This chain links TRBV19 with TRBJ1-2; TRBD1 might be the D (6 bases). The CDR3 contains 12 residues. Germline V lookup: CDR1 LNHDA, CDR2 SQIVND (reference sequence). V was cut by 6 bases and J by 4 bases, with 9 bases left in between. The CDR3 nucleotides are TGTGCCAGTAGCCAGGGGTTCTATGGCTACACCTTC. Translated, it gives CASSQGFYGYTF.

This clone was seen more than once but under ten times. This sequence joins TRBV7-8 and TRBJ1-6; possible D gene TRBD1, 5 bases. Germline values: CDR1 SGHVS, CDR2 FQNEAQ. The CDR3 consists of 16 residues. V was pared by 0 bases and J by 10 bases, with 16 bases between. The CDR3 DNA reads TGTGCCAGCAGCTTAGCCGTGGCAGGGAAAGGATCACCCCTCCACTTT. It specifies CASSLAVAGKGSPLHF.